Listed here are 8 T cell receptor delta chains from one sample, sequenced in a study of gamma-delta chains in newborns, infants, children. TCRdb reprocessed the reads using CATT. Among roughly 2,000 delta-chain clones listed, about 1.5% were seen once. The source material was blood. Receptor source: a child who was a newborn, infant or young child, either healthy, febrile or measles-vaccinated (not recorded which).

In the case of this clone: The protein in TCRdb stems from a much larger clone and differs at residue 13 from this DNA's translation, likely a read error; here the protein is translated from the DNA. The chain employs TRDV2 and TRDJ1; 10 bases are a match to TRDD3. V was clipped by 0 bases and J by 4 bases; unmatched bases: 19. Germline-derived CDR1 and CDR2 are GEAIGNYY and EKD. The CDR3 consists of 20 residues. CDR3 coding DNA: TGTGCCTGTGACACCGTACTACGGACCAACTGGGGGATGCCTAGCGATAAACTCATCTTT. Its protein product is CACDTVLRTNWGMPSDKLIF.

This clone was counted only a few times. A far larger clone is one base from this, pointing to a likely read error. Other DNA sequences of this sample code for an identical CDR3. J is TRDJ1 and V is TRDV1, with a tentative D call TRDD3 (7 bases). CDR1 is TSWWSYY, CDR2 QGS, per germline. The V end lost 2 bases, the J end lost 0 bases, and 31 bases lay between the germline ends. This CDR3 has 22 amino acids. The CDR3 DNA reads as TGTGCTCTTGGGGAAGTCCAATCCTACCCAGTGGGGGACACAGGGTACACCGATAAACTCATCTTT. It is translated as CALGEVQSYPVGDTGYTDKLIF.

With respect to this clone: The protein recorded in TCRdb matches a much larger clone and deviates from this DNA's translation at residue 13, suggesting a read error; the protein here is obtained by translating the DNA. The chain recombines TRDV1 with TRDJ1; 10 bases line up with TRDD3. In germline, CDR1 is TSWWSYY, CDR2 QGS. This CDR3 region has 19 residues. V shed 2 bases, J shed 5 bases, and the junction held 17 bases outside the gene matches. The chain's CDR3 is CALGEGSYELGDAGDKLIF. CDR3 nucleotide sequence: TGTGCTCTTGGGGAAGGGAGCTACGAACTGGGGGATGCAGGGGATAAACTCATCTTT.

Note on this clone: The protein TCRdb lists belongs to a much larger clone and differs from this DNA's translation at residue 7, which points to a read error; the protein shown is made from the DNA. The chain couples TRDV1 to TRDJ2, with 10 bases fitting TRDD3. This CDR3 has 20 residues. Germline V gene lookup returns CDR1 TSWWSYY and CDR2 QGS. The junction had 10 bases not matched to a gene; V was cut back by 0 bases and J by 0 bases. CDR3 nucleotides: TGTGCTCTTGGGGAACTTTACTGGGGGATCCTAGGGCCTTTGACAGCACAACTCTTCTTT. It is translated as CALGELYWGILGPLTAQLFF.

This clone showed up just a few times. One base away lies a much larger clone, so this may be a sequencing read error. The CDR3, as DNA: TGTGCTCTTGGGGAATTTAGGCCTTCCCTCTTCTCTTACTGGGGGATGCGGTACACCGATAAACTCATCTTT. As protein: CALGEFRPSLFSYWGMRYTDKLIF. The rearrangement uses TRDV1 and TRDJ1; 10 nucleotides align to TRDD3. CDR3 length equals 24 residues. J gave up 0 bases and V 2 bases, and 27 bases lay outside the gene matches. Per the germline V gene, CDR1 is TSWWSYY and CDR2 is QGS.

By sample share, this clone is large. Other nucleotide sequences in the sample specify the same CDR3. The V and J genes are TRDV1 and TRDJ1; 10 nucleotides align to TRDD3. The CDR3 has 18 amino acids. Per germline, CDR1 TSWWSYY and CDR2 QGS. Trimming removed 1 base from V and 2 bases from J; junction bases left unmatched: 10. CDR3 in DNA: TGTGCTCTTGGGGAACCAGGGGGATACGCGATCCTGACCGATAAACTCATCTTT. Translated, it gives CALGEPGGYAILTDKLIF.

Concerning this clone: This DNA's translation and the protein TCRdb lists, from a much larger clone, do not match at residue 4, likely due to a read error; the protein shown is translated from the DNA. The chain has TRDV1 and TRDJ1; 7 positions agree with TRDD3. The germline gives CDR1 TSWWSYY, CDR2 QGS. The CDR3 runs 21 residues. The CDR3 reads CALVELALPSRCLLGENKLIF. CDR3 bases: TGTGCTCTTGTGGAACTGGCTCTCCCATCCCGATGCCTTTTGGGGGAGAATAAACTCATCTTT.

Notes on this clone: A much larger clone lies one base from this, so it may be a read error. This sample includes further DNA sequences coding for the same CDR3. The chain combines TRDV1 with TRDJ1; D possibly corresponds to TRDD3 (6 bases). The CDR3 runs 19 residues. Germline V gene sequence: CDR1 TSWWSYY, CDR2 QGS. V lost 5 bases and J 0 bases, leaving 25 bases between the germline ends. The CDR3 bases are TGTGCTCTTGGGATCACCTCATCGGTCGGGGGAGGGTACACCGATAAACTCATCTTT. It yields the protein CALGITSSVGGGYTDKLIF.